This T cell receptor (beta chain) was observed in a study of post-analysis software for immune sequencing data. Study background: The disease courses spanned relapsing-remitting, secondary progressive and progressive-relapsing forms of multiple sclerosis.

Findings of the study overall: Under the F measure, samples that were prepared in one batch clustered strongly together.

The authors incorporated unique molecular identifiers into the TCR beta cDNA libraries. T cells, about 0.9 to 11 million of them, yielded some 500,000 cDNA molecules. One entry per CDR3 protein results from TCRdb running MiXCR on the PCR reads. In the table there are 600,000 to 750,000 distinct CDR3 sequences, approximately 60% of which are singletons. On this clonotype itself: Its specificity is not known.

What was sequenced was blood. The receptor's source is a girl between 2 and 10 years old with multiple sclerosis.

The CDR3 is CSARSKGHVTGTDTQYF. CDR3 DNA: TGCAGTGCTAGGTCGAAGGGCCACGTAACAGGCACAGATACGCAGTATTTT. This chain connects TRBV20-1 to TRBJ2-3; no clear D gene. This CDR3 contains 17 residues. Trimming left V 3 bases short and J 1 base short, with 20 bases between. Per the germline V gene, CDR1 is DFQATT and CDR2 is SNEGSKA (reference sequence).